A single sample is the source of the 11 T cell receptor beta chains below, sequenced in a study of yellow fever vaccine responses in identical twins. TCRdb re-derived calls from the RT-PCR reads in MiXCR, one entry per CDR3 protein. The table records under 2,500 distinct CDR3 sequences, roughly 82% of them present only once. The sequenced sample was T cells from blood (PBMCs), unsorted or a sorted subset (not recorded which), obtained before or after yellow fever vaccination (not recorded which). The receptors were sampled from a woman under 30 who received the yellow fever vaccine.

The rearrangement joins TRBV7-8 to TRBJ2-7; no clear D. This CDR3 is built from 13 residues. Germline lookup yields CDR1 SGHVS and CDR2 FQNEAQ. The V gene lost 0 bases and the J gene lost 0 bases, with 3 bases spanning the gap. CDR3 coding DNA: TGTGCCAGCAGCTTAGCGTTCTCCTACGAGCAGTACTTC. The encoded protein is CASSLAFSYEQYF.

The chain recombines TRBV4-1 with TRBJ1-1; D is unresolved. The CDR3 is made up of 15 amino acids. V shed 2 bases and J shed 4 bases, with 14 bases lying between them. Germline-derived CDR1 and CDR2 are MGHRA and YSYEKL. The CDR3 protein is CASSQMEGEATEAFF. Written as DNA, the CDR3 is TGCGCCAGCAGCCAAATGGAGGGCGAGGCCACTGAAGCTTTCTTT.

The J gene is TRBJ2-7, the V gene TRBV2, with D perhaps TRBD1 or TRBD2 (5 bases each). The CDR3 spans 14 residues. Germline V gene sequence: CDR1 SNHLY, CDR2 FYNNEI. Deletions cut 10 bases from V and 3 bases from J, with 19 bases between. The CDR3 protein is CAILRDAGRYEQYF. CDR3 sequence (DNA): TGTGCCATCCTCCGGGACGCCGGACGCTACGAGCAGTACTTC.

This clonotype was counted a single time. The chain combines TRBV12-3 or TRBV12-4 with TRBJ2-7; D perhaps matches TRBD1 (5 bases). This CDR3 comprises 13 residues. V was trimmed by 2 bases and J by 3 bases, leaving 8 bases between them. This CDR3 is CASSLQGYYEQYF. Here the CDR3 DNA reads TGTGCCAGCAGTTTACAGGGTTACTACGAGCAGTACTTC.

CDR3: CASSLGGRGTEAFF. DNA of the CDR3: TGTGCCAGCAGCTTAGGTGGACGGGGCACTGAAGCTTTCTTT. The chain is built from TRBV7-6 and TRBJ1-1; D not resolved. With 1 base removed from V and 4 bases from J, the gap between germline ends came to 10 bases. CDR1 and CDR2 (germline): SGHVS, FNYEAQ. CDR3 length equals 14 residues.

The chain joins TRBV11-1 to TRBJ1-6, with unresolved D. V lost 1 base, J lost 0 bases, and 10 bases lay in between. Germline V lookup: CDR1 SGHAT, CDR2 FQDESV (reference sequence). The length of the CDR3 is 17 residues. The CDR3 bases are TGTGCCAGCAGCTTAGTGTGGGATACCTCCTATAATTCACCCCTCCACTTT. This encodes CASSLVWDTSYNSPLHF. Full variable domain (remainder filled in from reference TRBV11-1 and TRBJ1-6): EAEVAQSPRYKITEKSQAVAFWCDPISGHATLYWYRQILGQGPELLVQFQDESVVDDSQLPKDRFSAERLKGVDSTLKIQPAELGDSAMYLCASSLVWDTSYNSPLHFGNGTRLTVT.

The chain uses TRBV11-2 and TRBJ2-7, with D perhaps given as TRBD1 or TRBD2 (5 bases each). Trimming pared 5 bases from V and 0 bases from J, leaving 17 bases between. This CDR3 contains 16 residues. Germline V gene lookup returns CDR1 SGHAT and CDR2 FQNNGV. The CDR3 sequence: CASSPQEDRSSYEQYF. As DNA, the CDR3 is TGTGCCAGCAGCCCACAGGAGGACCGGAGCTCCTACGAGCAGTACTTC.

This clonotype was detected a few times. The V gene is TRBV27, the J gene TRBJ2-7; 7 bases fit TRBD1. This CDR3 is 15 amino acids long. The ends lost 1 base at V and 2 bases at J; junction bases unmatched: 5. The germline V gene encodes CDR1 MNHEY and CDR2 SMNVEV (reference sequence). CDR3 sequence reads: CASSLYGTVTYEQYF. The DNA of the CDR3 is TGTGCCAGCAGTTTATACGGGACAGTAACCTACGAGCAGTACTTC.

The chain uses TRBV10-3 and TRBJ2-1; 10 positions match TRBD2. Germline trimming cut 10 bases from V and 10 bases from J; bases unmatched to any gene: 7. This CDR3 comprises 12 residues. Germline CDR1 and CDR2: ENHRY and SYGVKD. CDR3 protein: CATGGLAVEQFF. In DNA form, the CDR3 reads TGTGCCACCGGAGGACTAGCGGTAGAGCAGTTCTTC.

This clonotype is deemed large (0.1 to 1%). This chain uses TRBV7-6 with TRBJ1-2; D might be TRBD1 (6 bases). The germline V gene encodes CDR1 SGHVS and CDR2 FNYEAQ. The CDR3 contains 13 residues. Trimming left V 4 bases short and J 3 bases short, with 9 bases between. CDR3 region: CASSYGQYYGYTF. The CDR3 bases are TGTGCCAGCAGCTATGGACAGTACTATGGCTACACCTTC.

The chain has TRBV4-1 and TRBJ1-1; D unclear. The germline gives CDR1 MGHRA, CDR2 YSYEKL. V was pared by 5 bases and J by 2 bases, with 6 bases between. The length of the CDR3 is 12 residues. The CDR3 loop is CASSNSNTEAFF. The CDR3 region has the DNA TGCGCCAGCAGCAACTCCAACACTGAAGCTTTCTTT.